This TCR beta chain stems from a study of cytomegalovirus exposure and HLA in healthy donors. The J segment lost 1 base and the V segment lost 1 base, leaving 2 bases of the junction unmatched. CDR3 length equals 16 residues. Germline V CDR1 and CDR2: MGHDK, SYGVNS. The PCR used 60 Vbeta and 13 Jbeta primers. The protocol was immunoSEQ multiplex PCR, while the TCRdb copy is restricted to in-frame clones and leaves out a portion. The repertoire holds around 120,000 clones, with about 80% as singletons. The clonotype comes from a female donor in good health and CMV-seropositive. The chain uses TRBV25-1 and TRBJ2-4, with 9 nucleotides matching TRBD1. Sequencing input: PBMCs. The CDR3 spells CASSESGQGAKNIQYF. CDR3 sequence (DNA): TGTGCCAGCAGTGAATCGGGACAGGGTGCCAAAAACATTCAGTACTTC. Together with reference TRBV25-1 and TRBJ2-4, the CDR3 gives the full variable domain: EADIYQTPRYLVIGTGKKITLECSQTMGHDKMYWYQQDPGMELHLIHYSYGVNSTEKGDLSSESTVSRIRTEHFPLTLESARPSHTSQYLCASSESGQGAKNIQYFGAGTRLSVL.